This T cell receptor beta chain appears in the sequencing data of a study of T cell changes during pregnancy in multiple sclerosis. TCRdb's table, derived via immunoSEQ multiplex PCR, lists solely in-frame clones and lacks some. The sample has around 100,000 clones, around nine tenths seen once. Germline V gene data show CDR1 as KGHSH and CDR2 as LQKENI. The CDR3 is 16 amino acids. V was clipped by 3 bases and J by 3 bases, with 15 bases between them. The sequence was collected from a female donor with multiple sclerosis, enrolled in a pregnancy study. V and J are TRBV18 and TRBJ2-4; perhaps TRBD2 as D (6 bases). The source was peripheral blood, collected after pregnancy. The CDR3 loop reads CASSPGLLGSKNIQYF. The CDR3 nucleotides read TGTGCCAGCTCACCGGGACTTCTAGGAAGCAAAAACATTCAGTACTTC. Full variable domain (missing parts from reference TRBV18 and TRBJ2-4): NAGVMQNPRHLVRRRGQEARLRCSPMKGHSHVYWYRQLPEEGLKFMVYLQKENIIDESGMPKERFSAEFPKEGPSILRIQQVVRGDSAAYFCASSPGLLGSKNIQYFGAGTRLSVL.